Detailed here is one T cell receptor beta chain. This sample stems from a study of blood T cell repertoires in COVID-19. TCRdb's copy holds only in-frame clones and misses some; the assay was immunoSEQ multiplex PCR. The sample has 400,000 to 550,000 clones, approximately 90% seen once. This clonotype was sampled from a woman aged 25-40 years with acute or convalescent COVID-19. Sequences were obtained from peripheral blood.

CDR3 DNA sequence: TGTGCCAGTAGTATACTACCCAATGAAGCTTTCTTT. It is translated as CASSILPNEAFF. V and J are TRBV19 and TRBJ1-1; D remains unclear. The CDR3 totals 12 residues. Germline CDR1 and CDR2: LNHDA and SQIVND (reference sequence). The V and J ends lost 2 bases and 7 bases respectively, with 8 bases between them.